This paragraph reports one TCR beta chain. The data are from a study of blood T cells in healthy people across ages. This CDR3 has 15 residues. After removal of 3 bases from V and 7 bases from J, the junction contained 6 bases not matched to a gene. Germline CDR1 and CDR2: SGDLS and YYNGEE. Combining a sample-barcoded 5' primer with a J-beta primer mix, a second PCR ran for 7 to 11 cycles. TCRdb independently ran MiXCR on the 5' RACE reads; one entry per CDR3 protein. The table has about 1,400,000 distinct CDR3 sequences, around 39% seen once. Input material: blood. The sequence was collected from a woman younger than 35 in good health. V is TRBV9 and J is TRBJ2-2; the match to TRBD1 covers 10 bases. CDR3: CASSALTGGIGELFF. The CDR3 DNA sequence: TGTGCCAGCAGCGCCCTGACAGGGGGCATCGGGGAGCTGTTTTTT.